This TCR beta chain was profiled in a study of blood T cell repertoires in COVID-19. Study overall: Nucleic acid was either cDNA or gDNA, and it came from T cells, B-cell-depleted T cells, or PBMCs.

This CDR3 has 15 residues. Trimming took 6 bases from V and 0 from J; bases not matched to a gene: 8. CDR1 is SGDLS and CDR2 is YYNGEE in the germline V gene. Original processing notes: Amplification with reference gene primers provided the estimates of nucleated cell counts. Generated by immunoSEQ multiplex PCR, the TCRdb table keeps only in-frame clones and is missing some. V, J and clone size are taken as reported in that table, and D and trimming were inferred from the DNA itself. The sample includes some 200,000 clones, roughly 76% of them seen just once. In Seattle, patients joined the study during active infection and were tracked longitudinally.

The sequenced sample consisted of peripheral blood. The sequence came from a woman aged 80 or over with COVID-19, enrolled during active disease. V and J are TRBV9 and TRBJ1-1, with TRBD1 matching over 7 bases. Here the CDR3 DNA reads TGTGCCAGCAACCGCTTACAGGGGATGAACACTGAAGCTTTCTTT. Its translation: CASNRLQGMNTEAFF.